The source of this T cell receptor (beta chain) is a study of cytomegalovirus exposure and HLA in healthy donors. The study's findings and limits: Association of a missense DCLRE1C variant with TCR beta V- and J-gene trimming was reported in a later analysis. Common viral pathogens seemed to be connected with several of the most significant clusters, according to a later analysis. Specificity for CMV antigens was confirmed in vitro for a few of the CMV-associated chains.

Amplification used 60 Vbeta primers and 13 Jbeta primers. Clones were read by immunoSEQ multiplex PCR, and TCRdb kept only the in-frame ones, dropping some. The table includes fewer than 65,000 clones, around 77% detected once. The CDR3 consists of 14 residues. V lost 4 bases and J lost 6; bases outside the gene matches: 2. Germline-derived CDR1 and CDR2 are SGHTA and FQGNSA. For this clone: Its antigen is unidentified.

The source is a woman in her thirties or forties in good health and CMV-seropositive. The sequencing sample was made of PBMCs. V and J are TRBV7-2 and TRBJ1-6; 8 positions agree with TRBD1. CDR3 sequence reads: CASSSDRGNSPLHF. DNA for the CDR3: TGTGCCAGCAGCTCAGACAGGGGTAATTCACCCCTCCACTTT.